These 22 T cell receptor beta chains originate from one sample sequenced in a study of OX40 agonist ivuxolimab in advanced cancers. Clones were sequenced by immunoSEQ multiplex PCR, and TCRdb holds only the in-frame ones, with some missing. Of about 99,000 clones in the sample, roughly 95% were seen once. The sample was CD4+ or CD8+ T cells sorted from blood, taken in a trial of the OX40 agonist ivuxolimab. The receptors originated from an adult with an advanced solid tumor such as melanoma, head and neck, liver or kidney cancer.

V gene TRBV28 combines with J gene TRBJ2-5, with 8 nucleotides matching TRBD2. The CDR3 spans 18 residues. Germline V gene sequence: CDR1 MDHEN, CDR2 SYDVKM. The V and J ends lost 4 bases and 2 bases, in that order; junction bases with no gene match: 15. CDR3 region: CASSSYSLERGTQETQYF. The CDR3 DNA reads as TGTGCCAGCAGTTCATACTCCCTCGAGCGGGGGACTCAAGAGACCCAGTACTTC.

The rearrangement links TRBV27 to TRBJ1-1; D is ambiguous. Germline CDR1 is MNHEY and CDR2 is SMNVEV (reference sequence). The V end lost 6 bases, the J end lost 6 bases, and 14 bases lay between the germline ends. The CDR3 has 13 residues. As DNA, the CDR3 is TGTGCCAGCAGCCCTGTGGACGTCCCTGAAGCTTTCTTT. It is translated as CASSPVDVPEAFF.

The chain recombines TRBV19 with TRBJ1-2; D is unresolved. Looked up from germline, CDR1 is LNHDA and CDR2 is SQIVND (reference sequence). The ends were cut back, 11 bases at V and 6 bases at J, with 7 bases in the middle. The CDR3 length is 9 residues. CDR3 nucleotide sequence: TGTGCCGTTGGGGATGGCTACACCTTC. Encoded protein: CAVGDGYTF. The full variable domain, with the rest looked up from reference TRBV19 and TRBJ1-2, is DGGITQSPKYLFRKEGQNVTLSCEQNLNHDAMYWYRQDPGQGLRLIYYSQIVNDFQKGDIAEGYSVSREKKESFPLTVTSAQKNPTAFYLCAVGDGYTFGSGTRLTVV.

This clone was counted a single time. The chain employs TRBV7-9 and TRBJ2-1, with D unclear. Germline-derived CDR1 and CDR2 are SEHNR and FQNEAQ (reference sequence). This CDR3 region has 11 residues. Trimming took off 1 base at V and 9 bases at J, with 4 bases between the two ends. The CDR3: CASSLGGEQFF. CDR3 coding DNA: TGTGCCAGCAGCTTAGGGGGTGAGCAGTTCTTC. The complete variable domain, with remaining parts taken from reference TRBV7-9 and TRBJ2-1, reads DTGVSQNPRHKITKRGQNVTFRCDPISEHNRLYWYRQTLGQGPEFLTYFQNEAQLEKSRLLSDRFSAERPKGSFSTLEIQRTEQGDSAMYLCASSLGGEQFFGPGTRLTVL.

This chain joins TRBV7-9 and TRBJ2-3; 7 positions agree with TRBD1. The length of the CDR3 is 16 residues. The germline V gene has CDR1 SEHNR and CDR2 FQNEAQ (reference sequence). J lost 0 bases, V lost 3 bases, and 6 bases had no gene match. The CDR3 spells CASSFPGTASTDTQYF. CDR3 DNA: TGTGCCAGCAGCTTTCCCGGGACAGCTAGCACAGATACGCAGTATTTT.

The chain couples TRBV6-4 to TRBJ1-1, with D uncertain. The CDR3 loop spans 13 amino acids. V gave up 4 bases and J gave up 1 base, with 7 bases separating them. Germline CDR1 reads MRHNA; CDR2 reads SNTAGT. The CDR3 loop reads CASSVGSNTEAFF. CDR3 DNA sequence: TGTGCCAGCAGTGTGGGGTCGAACACTGAAGCTTTCTTT.

J is TRBJ1-5 and V is TRBV27; no clear D gene. The CDR3 has 14 residues. Germline assignment: CDR1 MNHEY and CDR2 SMNVEV (reference sequence). Trimming removed 0 bases at V and 4 bases at J, with 7 bases between. The CDR3, as DNA: TGTGCCAGCAGTTTATCCCGGGGTAATCAGCCCCAGCATTTT. Its translation is CASSLSRGNQPQHF.

The CDR3 DNA sequence: TGTGCCAGCAAGAGGGGCATTCAGGCGGGGTACACTGAAGCTTTCTTT. Translation gives CASKRGIQAGYTEAFF. The rearrangement links TRBV5-8 to TRBJ1-1; TRBD1 might be the D (5 bases). Germline CDR1 SGHTS, CDR2 YDEGEE. The V end lost 6 bases, the J end lost 3 bases, and 21 bases lay between the germline ends. The CDR3 length is 16 residues. Filled out from reference TRBV5-8 and TRBJ1-1, the complete variable domain reads EAGVTQSPTHLIKTRGQQATLRCSPISGHTSVYWYQQALGLGLQFLLWYDEGEERNRGNFPPRFSGRQFPNYSSELNVNALELEDSALYLCASKRGIQAGYTEAFFGQGTRLTVV.

V and J are TRBV2 and TRBJ2-3; the match to TRBD2 covers 12 bases. CDR3 length: 17 residues. V shed 5 bases and J 4 bases; nucleotides not matched to a gene: 10. Germline assignment: CDR1 SNHLY and CDR2 FYNNEI. The CDR3 sequence: CASSSTLAGGPSDTQYF. DNA for the CDR3: TGTGCCAGCAGTTCTACCCTAGCGGGGGGGCCATCAGATACGCAGTATTTT.

CDR3 coding DNA: TGCGCCAGCAGCCCGACTAGCGTATCGTACGAGCAGTACTTC. This sequence encodes CASSPTSVSYEQYF. The chain has TRBV5-1 and TRBJ2-7; 8 bases line up with TRBD2. With V trimmed by 4 bases and J by 4 bases, 7 bases remained unmatched. The CDR3 covers 14 residues. Germline assignment: CDR1 SGHRS and CDR2 YFSETQ.

The rearrangement uses TRBV19 and TRBJ2-2; 9 nucleotides align to TRBD2. Germline V gives CDR1 LNHDA, CDR2 SQIVND (reference sequence). Unmatched junction bases numbered 2, after V lost 8 bases and J lost 1 base. The CDR3 extends over 14 amino acids. CDR3 residues: CASGAGGNTGELFF. For the CDR3, the DNA is TGTGCCAGTGGAGCGGGGGGGAACACCGGGGAGCTGTTTTTT.

The gene calls are TRBV11-2 and TRBJ2-7, with 7 bases matching TRBD1. The CDR3 has 15 residues. Unmatched junction bases numbered 8, after V lost 1 base and J lost 5 bases. CDR1 SGHAT and CDR2 FQNNGV come from the germline V gene. The CDR3, as DNA: TGTGCCAGCAGCTTAGTCTACAGGGGTTCCCACGAGCAGTACTTC. The encoded protein is CASSLVYRGSHEQYF.

This chain links TRBV6-1 with TRBJ1-5; D is perhaps TRBD1 (5 bases). Per the germline V gene, CDR1 is MNHNS and CDR2 is SASEGT. The V end was cut by 3 bases, the J end by 0 bases, with 12 bases between. This CDR3 is 16 amino acids long. The CDR3: CASSEIGAYSNQPQHF. CDR3 bases: TGTGCCAGCAGTGAGATCGGGGCGTATAGCAATCAGCCCCAGCATTTT.

The chain couples TRBV7-3 to TRBJ2-3, with D unresolved. CDR3 length: 13 residues. Trimming took 4 bases from V and 2 from J, leaving 7 bases between them. Per germline, CDR1 SGHTA and CDR2 FQGTGA. CDR3 region: CASSSGFTDTQYF. The CDR3 DNA sequence: TGTGCCAGCAGCTCTGGCTTCACAGATACGCAGTATTTT.

The chain links TRBV6-1 to TRBJ2-2; D is undetermined. The CDR3 is 12 amino acids. V was shortened by 8 bases and J by 4 bases, with 8 bases between the two germline ends. Looked up from germline, CDR1 is MNHNS and CDR2 is SASEGT. The DNA of the CDR3 is TGTGCCAGCGCAAGAGGCACCGGGGAGCTGTTTTTT. Residues: CASARGTGELFF.

This chain connects TRBV7-9 to TRBJ2-1; TRBD2 agrees at 11 bases. Germline values: CDR1 SEHNR, CDR2 FQNEAQ (reference sequence). The junction had 7 bases not matched to a gene; V was cut back by 4 bases and J by 2 bases. The CDR3 extends over 17 amino acids. CDR3: CASSSRELAGAYNEQFF. The CDR3 bases are TGTGCCAGCAGCTCGAGAGAACTAGCGGGAGCCTACAATGAGCAGTTCTTC.

The chain employs TRBV2 and TRBJ2-7; 9 bases are a match to TRBD1. Germline CDR1 and CDR2: SNHLY and FYNNEI. The CDR3 sequence is 16 residues long. J was trimmed by 2 bases and V by 6 bases; bases with no gene match: 11. CDR3 in amino acids: CASRPRQGGTTYEQYF. CDR3 bases: TGTGCCAGCAGGCCACGACAGGGGGGAACGACCTACGAGCAGTACTTC.

The rearrangement links TRBV5-4 to TRBJ2-1; 9 bases agree with TRBD2. The germline gives CDR1 SGHNT, CDR2 YYREEE (reference sequence). V lost 4 bases, J lost 8 bases, and 10 bases stayed unmatched. This CDR3 is built from 15 residues. In DNA, the CDR3 is TGTGCCAGCAGCGTGACTAGCGGCCTGTTAGATGAGCAGTTCTTC. Translated: CASSVTSGLLDEQFF.

V usage is TRBV25-1 and J usage is TRBJ2-7; 7 bases map to TRBD1. The germline CDR1 and CDR2 sequences are MGHDK and SYGVNS. This CDR3 comprises 14 residues. V trimming: 2 bases; J trimming: 0 bases; junction bases outside the gene matches: 1. CDR3 DNA sequence: TGTGCCAGCAGTGAACAGGGGGTCTCCTACGAGCAGTACTTC. Translating it yields CASSEQGVSYEQYF.

The rearrangement joins TRBV27 to TRBJ2-7; possible D gene TRBD2, 5 bases. The V and J ends lost 4 bases and 3 bases respectively, with 22 bases between them. The CDR3 is 17 residues long. Germline-derived CDR1 and CDR2 are MNHEY and SMNVEV (reference sequence). In DNA form, the CDR3 reads TGTGCCAGCAGTTCAACCGCCCTCGGGGAAGGGTTCTACGAGCAGTACTTC. Amino acid sequence: CASSSTALGEGFYEQYF.

This chain links TRBV27 with TRBJ2-1; D gene unclear. Germline V gene data show CDR1 as MNHEY and CDR2 as SMNVEV (reference sequence). Between the trimmed V and J ends, which lost 1 base and 5 bases, there was a span of 9 bases. The CDR3 is made up of 14 amino acids. The CDR3 DNA sequence: TGTGCCAGCAGTTTATGGGCAGCCGACAATGAGCAGTTCTTC. It is translated as CASSLWAADNEQFF.

The rearrangement uses TRBV7-9 and TRBJ1-1, with 10 bases matching TRBD1. This CDR3 has 15 residues. Germline assignment: CDR1 SEHNR and CDR2 FQNEAQ (reference sequence). J was trimmed by 4 bases and V by 6 bases; bases with no gene match: 8. The CDR3 DNA reads TGTGCCAGCAGTCCACCGGGACAGGGGCGCACTGAAGCTTTCTTT. It specifies CASSPPGQGRTEAFF.